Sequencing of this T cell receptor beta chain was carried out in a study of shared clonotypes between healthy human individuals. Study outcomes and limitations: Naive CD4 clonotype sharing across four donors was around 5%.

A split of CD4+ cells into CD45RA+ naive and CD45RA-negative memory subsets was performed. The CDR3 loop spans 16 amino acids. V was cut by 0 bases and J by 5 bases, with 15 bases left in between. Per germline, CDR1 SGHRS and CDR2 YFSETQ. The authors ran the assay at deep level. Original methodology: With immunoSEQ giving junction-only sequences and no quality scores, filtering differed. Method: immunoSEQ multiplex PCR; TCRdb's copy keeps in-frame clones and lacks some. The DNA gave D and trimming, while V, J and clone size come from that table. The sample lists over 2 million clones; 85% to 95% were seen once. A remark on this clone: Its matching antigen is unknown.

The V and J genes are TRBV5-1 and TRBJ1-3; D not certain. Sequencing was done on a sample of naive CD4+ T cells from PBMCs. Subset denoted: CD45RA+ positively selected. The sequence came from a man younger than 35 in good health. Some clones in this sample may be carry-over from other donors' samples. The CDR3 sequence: CASSLEADNERNTIYF. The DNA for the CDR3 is TGCGCCAGCAGCTTGGAGGCAGACAACGAAAGAAACACCATATATTTT.